This TCR beta chain was sequenced in a study of blood T cell repertoires in COVID-19. The overall study: COVID-19 samples, acute and convalescent, were from the United States, Italy and Spain. Sources were T cells, B-cell-depleted T cells, or PBMCs; the material itself was cDNA or gDNA.

Authors' data handling: Reference gene primer amplification gave estimated nucleated cell counts. Using immunoSEQ multiplex PCR, the repertoire was profiled, and TCRdb retains in-frame clones only, with some absent. V and J calls and clone size follow that table, whereas D and trimming were derived from the DNA. The profile shows 130,000 to 150,000 clones, approximately 81% of them singletons. This CDR3 is built from 16 residues. V lost 0 bases to trimming and J lost 0 bases, with 12 bases between them. CDR1 MNHEY and CDR2 SVGAGI come from the germline V gene. The V and J genes are TRBV6-5 and TRBJ2-7; D unresolved. The specimen sequenced was peripheral blood. This clonotype was obtained from a human donor with acute or convalescent COVID-19. The donor label of this sample is uncertain. The DNA for the CDR3 is TGTGCCAGCAGTTACTCGTACGGTTTGAACTCCTACGAGCAGTACTTC. Translating it yields CASSYSYGLNSYEQYF.